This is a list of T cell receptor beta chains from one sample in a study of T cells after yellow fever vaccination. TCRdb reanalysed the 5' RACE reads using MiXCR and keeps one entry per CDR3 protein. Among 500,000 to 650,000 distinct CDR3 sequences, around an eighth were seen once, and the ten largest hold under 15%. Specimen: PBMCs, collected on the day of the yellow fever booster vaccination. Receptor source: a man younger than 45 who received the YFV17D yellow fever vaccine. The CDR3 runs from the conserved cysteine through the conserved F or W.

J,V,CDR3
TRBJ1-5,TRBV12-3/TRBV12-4,CASSSGTRGPNQPQHF
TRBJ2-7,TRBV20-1,CSAKPGQGRFYEQYF
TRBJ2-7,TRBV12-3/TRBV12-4,CASSFATKGNSYEQYF
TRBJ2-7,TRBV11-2,CASTPRGSYEQYF
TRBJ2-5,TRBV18,CASSPGLGQETQYF
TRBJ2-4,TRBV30,CAWSAGTAHGAKNIQYF
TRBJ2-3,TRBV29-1,CSGSFIGPKDTQYF
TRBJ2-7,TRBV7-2,CASSLDSGRGEQYF
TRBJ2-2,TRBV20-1,CSASPPNTGELFF
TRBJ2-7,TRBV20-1,CSAIKAPNSYEQYF
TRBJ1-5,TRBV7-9,CASSRQVDQPQHF
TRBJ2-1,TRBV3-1,CASSQVGTSPYNEQFF
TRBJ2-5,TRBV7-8,CATLSPQVKETQYF
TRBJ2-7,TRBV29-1,CSVVGFHYEQYF
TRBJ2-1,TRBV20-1,CSALQYYSYNEQFF
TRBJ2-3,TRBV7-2,CASSQTRTSGTDTQYF
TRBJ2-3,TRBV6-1,CASSPLTGPTDTQYF
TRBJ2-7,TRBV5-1,CASSHGTSGDYEQYF
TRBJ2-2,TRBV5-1,CASRVGGRANTGELFF
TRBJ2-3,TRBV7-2,CASSPGQGGADTQYF
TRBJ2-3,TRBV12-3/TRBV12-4,CASSLGLASSGTDTQYF
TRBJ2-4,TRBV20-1,CSANSNPQNIQYF
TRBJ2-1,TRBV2,CASGTSSFNEQFF
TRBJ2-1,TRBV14,CASSRDSLSEQFF
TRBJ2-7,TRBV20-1,CSAMKRALNYEQYF
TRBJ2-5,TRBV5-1,CASSIPPSSEGQETQYF
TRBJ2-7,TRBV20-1,CRKSCLLRSYEQYF
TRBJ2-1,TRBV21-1,CASSKQKHSRGVSYNEQFF
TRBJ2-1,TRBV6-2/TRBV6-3,CASSNPQLAVKNEQFF
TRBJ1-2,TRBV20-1,CSARGQNYGYTF
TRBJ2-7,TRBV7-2,CASTDEGGQYF
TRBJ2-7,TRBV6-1,CASIGTSGPYEQYF
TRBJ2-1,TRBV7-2,CAGGVSYNEQFF
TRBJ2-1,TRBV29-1,CSVVTLSGLAANNEQFF
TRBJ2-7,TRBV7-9,CASRKGPYEQYF
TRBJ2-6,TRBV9,CASSARPGGQGLFGANVLTF
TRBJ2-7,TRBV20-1,CSARGPGLAGAHEQYF
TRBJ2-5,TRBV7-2,CASSLALDRGTETQYF
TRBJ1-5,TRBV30,CAWSVPGGTQPQHF
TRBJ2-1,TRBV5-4,CATTPLLAAGNEQFF
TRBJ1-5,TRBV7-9,CASSPMTGLPQHF
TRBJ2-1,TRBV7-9,CASSLGGRWLNEQFF
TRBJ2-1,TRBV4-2,CASSQPARVTPEQFF
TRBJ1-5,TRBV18,CASSPSGHTLAKAQHF
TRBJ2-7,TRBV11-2,CASSSGGYYEQYF